This T cell receptor beta chain was documented in a study of low-dose radiotherapy and immunotherapy resistance in tumors. Study-wide context: TRAV- and TRBV-specific primers, spanning alpha and beta chains, primed first-strand cDNA.

Between the trimmed V and J ends, which lost 3 bases and 3 bases, there was a span of 6 bases. CDR3 length: 13 residues. Germline CDR1 is MDHEN and CDR2 is SYDVKM. The time point: after trial treatment. Indicated treatment: LDRT plus nivolumab, ipilimumab, low-dose cyclophosphamide and aspirin (RACIN trial). This clonotype was counted at least ten times. TCRs underwent about 20 PCR cycles of amplification with a constant-region primer and V-primer adapter. Via MiXCR, TCRdb re-called the reads, giving one row per CDR3 protein. The table lists approximately 52,000 distinct CDR3 sequences, around 34% of them singletons, with around 8% in the top ten.

The sequencing used PBMCs, collected after low-dose radiotherapy plus immunotherapy. The sequence derives from a male donor with rectosigmoid adenocarcinoma. The chain combines TRBV28 with TRBJ1-5; D is unresolved. CDR3 nucleotides: TGTGCCAGCAGTTTCAGATTCAATCAGCCCCAGCATTTT. Protein sequence: CASSFRFNQPQHF. Full variable domain (rest looked up from reference TRBV28 and TRBJ1-5): DVKVTQSSRYLVKRTGEKVFLECVQDMDHENMFWYRQDPGLGLRLIYFSYDVKMKEKGDIPEGYSVSREKKERFSLILESASTNQTSMYLCASSFRFNQPQHFGDGTRLSIL.